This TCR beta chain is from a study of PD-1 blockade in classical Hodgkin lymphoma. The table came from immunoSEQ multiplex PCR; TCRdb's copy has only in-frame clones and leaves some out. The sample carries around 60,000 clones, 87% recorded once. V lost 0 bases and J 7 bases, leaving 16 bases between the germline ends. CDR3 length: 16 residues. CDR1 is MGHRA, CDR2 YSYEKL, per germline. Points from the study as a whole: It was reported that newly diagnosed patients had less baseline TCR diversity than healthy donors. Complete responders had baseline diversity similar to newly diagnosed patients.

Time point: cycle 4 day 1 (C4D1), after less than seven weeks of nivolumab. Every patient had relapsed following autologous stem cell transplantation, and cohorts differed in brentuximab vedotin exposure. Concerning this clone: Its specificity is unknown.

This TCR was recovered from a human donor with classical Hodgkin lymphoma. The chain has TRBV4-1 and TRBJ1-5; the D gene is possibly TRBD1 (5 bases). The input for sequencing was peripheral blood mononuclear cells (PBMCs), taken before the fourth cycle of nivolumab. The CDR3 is CASSQDPGQGGQPQHF. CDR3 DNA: TGCGCCAGCAGCCAAGATCCGGGGCAGGGTGGGCAGCCCCAGCATTTT.